This paragraph reports one T cell receptor beta chain. This clonotype was detected a few times. What this receptor recognizes is not known. Per-nucleotide qualities are absent, and no much larger clonotype sits a single base away. Library prep was done by 5' RACE. Sequencing was carried out with an Illumina HiSeq 2500. A second PCR of about 6 to 11 cycles was performed with a sample-barcoded 5' primer and a J-beta primer mix. A template-switch 5' adaptor carrying 12 random nucleotides introduced a unique molecular identifier onto each TCR beta cDNA molecule. Each sample yielded at least 2.5 million CDR3-containing paired-end reads. First-strand cDNA synthesis was performed from all RNA using the Mint cDNA synthesis kit, with priming by a TRBC-specific oligonucleotide. Following uracil-DNA glycosylase treatment, a first 18-cycle PCR with universal primers M1SS and BC2_uni_R was performed on all cDNA. Concerning the study's data processing: Each sample was normalized by randomly selecting 1 million high-quality reads, each carrying a distinct molecular identifier. Instead of being binned into consensus sequences, reads with shared molecular identifiers were discarded. CDR3 identification, clonotype clustering and error correction used MiTCR with a Q25 quality threshold and the strictest error-elimination algorithm. Lower-bound total TCR beta diversity was estimated with a nonparametric unseen species model using Euler transformation. Through fastp at Q25 and MiXCR, TCRdb rebuilt clones from the public reads, retaining in-frame beta chains. Records with the same CDR3 protein are collapsed into one entry carrying the most frequent genes and DNA. These V and J calls rely on TCRdb rather than the paper's analysis. Within this sample are more than 1,400,000 distinct CDR3 sequences, with roughly 40% of them counted one time only. The ten top clones hold 7.9% of the sample.

Systemically healthy Caucasian individuals from Russia, 35 to 50 in total and aged about 6 to 100 years, were included as donors. Each donor gave about 9.2 milliliters of peripheral blood, drawn into EDTA-treated Vacutainer tubes. Ficoll-Paque density-gradient centrifugation was used to isolate PBMCs, with at least 7 million per sample. Trizol reagent was used to extract total RNA from PBMCs, with at least 6 micrograms per sample. Naive CD45RAhigh/CD27high T cell percentages were measured by flow cytometry on a PBMC aliquot from every donor. This sample stems from a study of blood T cells in healthy people across ages (dated by TCRdb to about 2015). In terms of the full investigation: In model experiments, template switching captured about one uniquely barcoded TCR beta cDNA molecule for every two T cells. The study measured age-related changes in TCR beta repertoire diversity using deep sequencing normalized with unique cDNA molecular identifiers. Four age groups were formed from the donors: young (average 16 years), middle-aged (roughly 38), aged (62) and long-lived (roughly 81). To avoid experimental bias, donors of different ages were distributed randomly across sequencing lanes. For two donors (one aged 18 to 30 and one aged 80 or older), the study analyzed two additional independent replicas of 1 million unique cDNA reads from the same blood draw. What the authors observed across the whole study: As age increased, observed TCR beta diversity per million T cells dropped in a roughly linear way, and a significant reduction was already evident by age about 40. Bulk unsorted PBMC profiling prevented conclusive comparison of naive and antigen-experienced compartments. The long-lived group showed more naive CD4+ T cells, fewer expanded clones and increased TCR diversity than the aged group, suggesting age selection. Estimates of total diversity from one million sequenced T cells were regarded as lower bounds and underestimates. Donor CMV infection status was unknown, potentially confounding age-related changes in expanded clonotypes. The percentage of naive T cells measured by flow cytometry correlated strongly with observed TCR beta diversity.

Sequenced material: blood. The sequence came from a young woman in good health.

The DNA sequence is TGTGCCAGCAGTTTTTTCGGACAGGGAAATGGCTACACCTTC. Its coded protein is CASSFFGQGNGYTF. The chain is encoded by TRBV12-3 or TRBV12-4 joined to TRBJ1-2, with 8 junctional bases fitting TRBD1. Relative to germline, V is missing 3 bases and J is missing 6 bases, with 6 bases of the junction outside any gene match. Including the terminal cysteine and phenylalanine, the CDR3 comprises 14 residues. Here the CDR3 DNA is all that survives: 42 bases in frame from base 1.